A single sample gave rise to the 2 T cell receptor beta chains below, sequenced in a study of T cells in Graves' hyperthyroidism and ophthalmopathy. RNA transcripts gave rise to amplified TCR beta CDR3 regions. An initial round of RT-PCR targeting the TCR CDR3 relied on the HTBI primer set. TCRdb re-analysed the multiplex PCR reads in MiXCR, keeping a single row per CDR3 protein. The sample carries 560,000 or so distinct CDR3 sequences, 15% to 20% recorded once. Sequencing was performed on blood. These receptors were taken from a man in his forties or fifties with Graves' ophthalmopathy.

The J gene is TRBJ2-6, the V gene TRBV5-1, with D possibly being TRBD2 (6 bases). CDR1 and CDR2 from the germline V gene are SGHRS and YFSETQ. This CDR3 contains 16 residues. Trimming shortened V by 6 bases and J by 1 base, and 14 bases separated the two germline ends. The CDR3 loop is CASTSGGDSGANVLTF. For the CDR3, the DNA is TGCGCCAGCACGTCCGGAGGGGATTCTGGGGCCAACGTCCTGACTTTC.

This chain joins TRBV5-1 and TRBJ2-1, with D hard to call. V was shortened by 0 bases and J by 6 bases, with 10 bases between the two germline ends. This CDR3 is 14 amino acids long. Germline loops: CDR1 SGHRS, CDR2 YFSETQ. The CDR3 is CASSLVPGSNEQFF. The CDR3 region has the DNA TGCGCCAGCAGCTTGGTTCCAGGATCCAATGAGCAGTTCTTC.